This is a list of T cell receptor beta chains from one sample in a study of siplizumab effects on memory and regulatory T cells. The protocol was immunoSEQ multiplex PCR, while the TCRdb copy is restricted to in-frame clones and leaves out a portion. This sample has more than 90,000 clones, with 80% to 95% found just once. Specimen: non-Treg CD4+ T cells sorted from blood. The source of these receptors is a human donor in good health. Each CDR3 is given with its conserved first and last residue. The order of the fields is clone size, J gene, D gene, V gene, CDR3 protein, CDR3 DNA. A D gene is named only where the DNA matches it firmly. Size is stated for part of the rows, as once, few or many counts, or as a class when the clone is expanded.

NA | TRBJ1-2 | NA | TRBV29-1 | CSEGRGEDGYTF | TGCAGCGAGGGCAGGGGCGAGGATGGCTACACCTTC
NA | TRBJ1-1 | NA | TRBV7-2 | CASSTTANTEAFF | TGTGCCAGCAGCACGACAGCGAACACTGAAGCTTTCTTT
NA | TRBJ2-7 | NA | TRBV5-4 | CASSLGPEHYEQYF | TGTGCCAGCAGCTTGGGGCCGGAGCATTACGAGCAGTACTTC
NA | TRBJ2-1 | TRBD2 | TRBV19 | CASSIGGLAHEQFF | TGTGCCAGTAGTATAGGGGGACTAGCCCATGAGCAGTTCTTC
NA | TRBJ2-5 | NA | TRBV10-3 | CAIREGETQYF | TGTGCCATCAGGGAGGGTGAGACCCAGTACTTC
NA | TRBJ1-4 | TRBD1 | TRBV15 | CATSPAGQANEKLFF | TGTGCCACCAGCCCCGCCGGACAGGCTAATGAAAAACTGTTTTTT
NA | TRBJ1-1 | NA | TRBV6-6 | CASSSMGGLGTEAFF | TGTGCCAGCAGTTCAATGGGGGGTTTGGGCACTGAAGCTTTCTTT
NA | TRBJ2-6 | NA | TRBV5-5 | CASSLGSSGANVLTF | TGTGCCAGCAGCTTGGGGTCCTCTGGGGCCAACGTCCTGACTTTC
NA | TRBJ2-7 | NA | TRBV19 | CASSIDAGASYEQYF | TGTGCCAGTAGTATAGATGCAGGGGCCTCCTACGAGCAGTACTTC
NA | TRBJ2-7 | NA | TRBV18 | CASSPRDGYYEQYF | TGTGCCAGCTCACCGAGGGACGGATACTACGAGCAGTACTTC
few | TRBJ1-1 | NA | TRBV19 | CASSIQANTEAFF | TGTGCCAGTAGTATACAGGCCAACACTGAAGCTTTCTTT
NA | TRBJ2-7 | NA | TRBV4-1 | CASSPRGEAYEQYF | TGCGCCAGCAGCCCACGTGGGGAGGCCTACGAGCAGTACTTC
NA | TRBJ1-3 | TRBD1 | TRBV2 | CASSEGQGNTIYF | TGTGCCAGCAGTGAGGGACAGGGAAACACCATATATTTT
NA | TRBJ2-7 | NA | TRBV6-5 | CASRNGGSKGGEQYF | TGTGCCAGCAGGAACGGCGGTTCCAAGGGCGGCGAGCAGTACTTC
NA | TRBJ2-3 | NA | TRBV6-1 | CASSEGQVNTQYF | TGTGCCAGCAGTGAAGGACAGGTGAATACGCAGTATTTT
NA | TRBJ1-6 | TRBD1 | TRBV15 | CATSSNRGASPLHF | TGTGCCACCAGCTCGAACAGGGGGGCTTCACCCCTCCACTTT
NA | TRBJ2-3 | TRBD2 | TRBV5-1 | CASSLLSSGRTDTQYF | TGCGCCAGCAGCTTGTTGTCTAGCGGGAGAACAGATACGCAGTATTTT
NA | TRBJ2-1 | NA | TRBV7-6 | CASSRGRERIYNEQFF | TGTGCCAGCAGCCGAGGCCGGGAGCGGATCTACAATGAGCAGTTCTTC
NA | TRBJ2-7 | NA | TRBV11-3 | CASRRQSYYEQYF | TGTGCCAGCCGAAGACAGAGTTACTACGAGCAGTACTTC
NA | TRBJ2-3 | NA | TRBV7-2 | CASSPGSGTQYF | TGTGCCAGCAGTCCCGGATCGGGGACGCAGTATTTT
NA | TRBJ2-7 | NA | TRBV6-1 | CASSEPLRSEQYF | TGTGCCAGCAGTGAACCCCTCCGCTCCGAGCAGTACTTC
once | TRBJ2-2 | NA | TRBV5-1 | CASSVDKGGTGELFF | TGCGCCAGCAGCGTTGACAAGGGAGGAACCGGGGAGCTGTTTTTT
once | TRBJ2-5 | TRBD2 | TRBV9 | CASSVAPLAGVQETQYF | TGTGCCAGCAGCGTAGCCCCCCTAGCGGGGGTCCAAGAGACCCAGTACTTC
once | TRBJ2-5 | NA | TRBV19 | CASSIVGRMGETQYF | TGTGCCAGTAGTATAGTAGGCCGGATGGGAGAGACCCAGTACTTC
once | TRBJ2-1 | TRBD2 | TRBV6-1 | CASAIAGVRGQFF | TGTGCCAGCGCAATAGCGGGAGTCAGAGGCCAGTTCTTC
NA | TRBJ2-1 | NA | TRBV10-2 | CASSESRGEQFF | TGCGCCAGCAGTGAGTCACGGGGTGAGCAGTTCTTC
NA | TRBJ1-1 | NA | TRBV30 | CAWRAGENTEAFF | TGTGCCTGGAGAGCAGGGGAGAACACTGAAGCTTTCTTT
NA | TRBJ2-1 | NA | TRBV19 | CASGRGGSSYNEQFF | TGTGCCAGTGGGCGCGGAGGCAGCTCCTACAATGAGCAGTTCTTC
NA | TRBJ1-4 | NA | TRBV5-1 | CASSLVVGEKLFF | TGCGCCAGCAGCTTGGTAGTAGGTGAAAAACTGTTTTTT
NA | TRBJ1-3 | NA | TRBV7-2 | CASSLAPRANSGNTIYF | TGTGCCAGCAGCTTAGCCCCACGGGCAAACTCTGGAAACACCATATATTTT
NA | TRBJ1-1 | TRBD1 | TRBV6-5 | CASSYSGRGGTEAFF | TGTGCCAGCAGTTACTCTGGCAGGGGGGGCACTGAAGCTTTCTTT
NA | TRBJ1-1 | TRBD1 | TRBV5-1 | CASSLGPGQLNTEAFF | TGCGCCAGCAGCTTGGGGCCGGGACAGCTGAACACTGAAGCTTTCTTT
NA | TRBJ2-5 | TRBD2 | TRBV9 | CASSVTGLAGTETQYF | TGTGCCAGCAGCGTGACGGGACTAGCGGGCACAGAGACCCAGTACTTC
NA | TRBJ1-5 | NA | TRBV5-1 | CASSSGYSNQPQHF | TGCGCCAGCAGCTCGGGATATAGCAATCAGCCCCAGCATTTT
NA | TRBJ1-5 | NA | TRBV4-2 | CASSQDPGDSNQPQHF | TGTGCCAGCAGCCAAGATCCTGGGGATAGCAATCAGCCCCAGCATTTT
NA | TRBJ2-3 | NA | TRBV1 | CTSSSGTHTDTQYF | TGCACCAGCAGTAGCGGGACGCACACAGATACGCAGTATTTT
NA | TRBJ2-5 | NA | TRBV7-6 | CASSFRDQETQYF | TGTGCCAGCAGCTTCAGGGACCAAGAGACCCAGTACTTC
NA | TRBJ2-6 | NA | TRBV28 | CASSLKPGSGANVLTF | TGTGCCAGCAGTTTAAAGCCAGGGTCGGGGGCCAACGTCCTGACTTTC
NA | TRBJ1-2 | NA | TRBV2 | CASTPSSGAPYGYTF | TGTGCCAGCACTCCTTCAAGCGGGGCGCCCTATGGCTACACCTTC
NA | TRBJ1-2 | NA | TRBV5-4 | CASTLGFAGANYGYTF | TGTGCCAGCACCCTGGGGTTTGCAGGGGCTAACTATGGCTACACCTTC
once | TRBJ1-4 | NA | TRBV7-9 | CASSLSEGFNEKLFF | TGTGCCAGCAGCTTATCAGAGGGTTTTAATGAAAAACTGTTTTTT
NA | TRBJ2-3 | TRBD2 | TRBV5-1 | CASSRTGTSGNTDTQYF | TGCGCCAGCAGCCGCACCGGGACTAGCGGGAACACAGATACGCAGTATTTT
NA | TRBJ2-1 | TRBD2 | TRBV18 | CASSPLGLAGGRNEQFF | TGTGCCAGCTCACCACTCGGACTAGCGGGAGGGCGTAATGAGCAGTTCTTC
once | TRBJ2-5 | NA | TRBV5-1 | CASSSTPGPRETQYF | TGCGCCAGCAGCTCCACCCCGGGCCCGCGGGAAACCCAGTACTTC
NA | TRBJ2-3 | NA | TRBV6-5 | CASSYRLGADTQYF | TGTGCCAGCAGTTACCGTCTAGGGGCAGATACGCAGTATTTT
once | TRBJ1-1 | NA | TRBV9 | CASSATQGRTEAFF | TGTGCCAGCAGCGCAACACAGGGTCGGACTGAAGCTTTCTTT
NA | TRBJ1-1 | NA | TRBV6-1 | CASRNTSGPRAFF | TGTGCCAGCAGGAATACCTCGGGCCCCCGAGCTTTCTTT
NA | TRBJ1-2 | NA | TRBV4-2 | CASSLPDGSYGYTF | TGTGCCAGCAGCCTCCCGGACGGCTCCTATGGCTACACCTTC
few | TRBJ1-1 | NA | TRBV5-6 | CASSLVNTEAFF | TGTGCCAGCAGCTTGGTGAACACTGAAGCTTTCTTT
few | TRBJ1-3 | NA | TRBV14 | CASSQTAPVYF | TGTGCCAGCAGCCAAACGGCACCCGTGTATTTT
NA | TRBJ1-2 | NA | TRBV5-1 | CASSNMALYGYTF | TGCGCCAGCAGCAATATGGCTCTCTATGGCTACACCTTC
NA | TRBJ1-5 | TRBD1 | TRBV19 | CASSIAGTGYQPQHF | TGTGCCAGTAGTATAGCCGGGACAGGTTATCAGCCCCAGCATTTT
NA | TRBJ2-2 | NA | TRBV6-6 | CASSYSTGRPGELFF | TGTGCCAGCAGTTACTCGACAGGTCGGCCCGGGGAGCTGTTTTTT
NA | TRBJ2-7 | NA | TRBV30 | CAWSVRGRGPFYEQYF | TGTGCCTGGAGTGTACGGGGGAGGGGGCCCTTCTACGAGCAGTACTTC
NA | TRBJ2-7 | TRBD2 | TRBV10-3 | CAISGGTSGRSHEQYF | TGTGCCATCAGTGGAGGGACTAGCGGGAGGTCTCACGAGCAGTACTTC
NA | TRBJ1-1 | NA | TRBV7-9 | CASSLVRSTEAFF | TGTGCCAGCAGCTTAGTAAGGAGCACTGAAGCTTTCTTT
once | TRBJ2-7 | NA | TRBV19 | CASSDGGVQSSYEQYF | TGTGCCAGTAGCGACGGAGGGGTGCAAAGCTCCTACGAGCAGTACTTC
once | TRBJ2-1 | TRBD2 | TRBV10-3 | CAISEAGGSYNEQFF | TGTGCCATCAGTGAAGCGGGAGGATCCTACAATGAGCAGTTCTTC
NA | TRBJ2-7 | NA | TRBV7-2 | CASSLRSYYSEQYF | TGTGCCAGCAGCTTACGGAGCTACTACTCCGAGCAGTACTTC
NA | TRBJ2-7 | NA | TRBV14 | CASSQASPGEQYF | TGTGCCAGCAGCCAGGCCTCGCCAGGCGAGCAGTACTTC